Following are 5 T cell receptor beta chains from one sample sequenced in a study of cytomegalovirus exposure and HLA in healthy donors. Vbeta (60) and Jbeta (13) primers were used in the PCR. TCRdb keeps only in-frame clones here, not all; method: immunoSEQ multiplex PCR. The sample contains roughly 160,000 clones, around four fifths of which appear only once. The sample taken for sequencing was PBMCs. Source of these receptors: a boy aged 2-9 years in good health and CMV-seronegative.

The gene calls are TRBV7-2 and TRBJ2-7; 10 positions agree with TRBD2. From germline, CDR1 is SGHTA and CDR2 FQGNSA. The CDR3 has 15 residues. J was trimmed by 3 bases and V by 6 bases; bases with no gene match: 8. The chain's CDR3 is CASSSRLAGRYEQYF. For the CDR3, the DNA is TGTGCCAGCAGTTCCAGACTAGCGGGCCGCTACGAGCAGTACTTC.

The chain employs TRBV30 and TRBJ1-2, with 7 bases matching TRBD1. J lost 0 bases, V lost 2 bases, and 0 bases had no gene match. This CDR3 spans 13 amino acids. CDR1 and CDR2 (germline): GTSNPN, SVGIG (reference sequence). This CDR3 reads CAWSQGANYGYTF. The CDR3 nucleotides read TGTGCCTGGAGTCAGGGGGCTAACTATGGCTACACCTTC.

The chain recombines TRBV7-9 with TRBJ2-2; D might be TRBD2 (5 bases). The germline gives CDR1 SEHNR, CDR2 FQNEAQ (reference sequence). Trimming left V 5 bases short and J 2 bases short, with 15 bases between. The CDR3 spans 16 residues. This chain's CDR3 is CASSPRVLSNTGELFF. For the CDR3, the DNA is TGTGCCAGCAGCCCGAGGGTGTTATCAAACACCGGGGAGCTGTTTTTT.

The rearrangement links TRBV10-1 to TRBJ1-2, with 8 nucleotides matching TRBD1. The CDR3 loop spans 12 amino acids. V lost 5 bases to trimming and J lost 4 bases; unmatched junction nucleotides: 0. Germline values: CDR1 WNHNN, CDR2 SYGVQD (reference sequence). Here the CDR3 reads CASSQGAYGYTF. CDR3 DNA sequence: TGCGCCAGCAGTCAGGGGGCCTATGGCTACACCTTC.

V and J are TRBV7-6 and TRBJ2-7; 12 bases fit TRBD2. Trimming removed 5 bases from V and 5 bases from J; junction bases left unmatched: 10. The CDR3 covers 16 residues. Germline V CDR1 and CDR2: SGHVS, FNYEAQ. CDR3 bases: TGTGCCAGCAGCATACATCTAGCGGGAGGGCAGGACGAGCAGTACTTC. The encoded protein is CASSIHLAGGQDEQYF.